Listed below are T cell receptor beta chains from one sample, sequenced in a study of T cell changes during pregnancy in multiple sclerosis. Generated by immunoSEQ multiplex PCR, the TCRdb table keeps only in-frame clones and is missing some. Among tens of thousands of clones listed, around 85% were seen once. Sequences were derived from CD8+ T cells from peripheral blood mononuclear cells, sampled after pregnancy. These receptors all come from a female donor with multiple sclerosis, enrolled in a pregnancy study. Both conserved end residues are part of each CDR3. A D gene is named only where the DNA matches it firmly. Clone sizes are given selectively: once, few, many, or a class where the clone is expanded.

CDR3aa	CDR3nt	j_gene	abundance	d_gene	v_gene
CASSPLVGTGSGNTIYF	TGTGCCAGCAGCCCCCTCGTAGGGACAGGGTCTGGAAACACCATATATTTT	TRBJ1-3	once	TRBD1	TRBV7-9
CASSLALGASRGYTF	TGTGCCAGCAGCTTAGCGCTTGGAGCTAGCAGGGGCTACACCTTC	TRBJ1-2	.	.	TRBV7-9
CASSTVAEINTGELFF	TGTGCCAGTAGCACCGTAGCGGAGATTAACACCGGGGAGCTGTTTTTT	TRBJ2-2	.	.	TRBV19
CASSLGWETGELFF	TGTGCCAGCAGCTTAGGTTGGGAGACCGGGGAGCTGTTTTTT	TRBJ2-2	.	.	TRBV7-2
CACDRINEQFF	TGTGCCTGTGACAGGATCAATGAGCAGTTCTTC	TRBJ2-1	.	.	TRBV30
CASETWGGINTF	TGTGCCAGCGAAACATGGGGGGGAATCAACACCTTC	TRBJ1-2	.	.	TRBV19
CASSLVGGYNEQFF	TGTGCCAGCAGCTTAGTGGGGGGTTACAATGAGCAGTTCTTC	TRBJ2-1	once	.	TRBV7-8
CASSYSGEGNTEAFF	TGTGCCAGCAGTTACTCAGGAGAGGGGAACACTGAAGCTTTCTTT	TRBJ1-1	.	.	TRBV6-6
CASSEGLAGPDTQYF	TGTGCCAGCAGTGAAGGGCTAGCGGGGCCAGATACGCAGTATTTT	TRBJ2-3	.	TRBD2	TRBV6-1
CASSVEPGTGNTIYF	TGTGCCAGCAGCGTAGAACCAGGAACTGGAAACACCATATATTTT	TRBJ1-3	once	.	TRBV9
CASSPGLGGGTEAFF	TGTGCCAGCTCACCAGGGCTCGGGGGTGGCACTGAAGCTTTCTTT	TRBJ1-1	medium-sized	.	TRBV18
CASSLRPTEEYNSPLHF	TGTGCCAGCAGCCTCCGACCGACAGAAGAGTATAATTCACCCCTCCACTTT	TRBJ1-6	.	.	TRBV7-2
CATSSHRDRTYEQYF	TGTGCCACCAGCAGCCACCGGGACAGGACCTACGAGCAGTACTTC	TRBJ2-7	.	TRBD1	TRBV15
CASSGTGLNQPQHF	TGTGCCAGCAGTGGGACAGGTCTGAATCAGCCCCAGCATTTT	TRBJ1-5	.	TRBD1	TRBV2
CASSFFSDGGDPNEQFF	TGCGCCAGCAGCTTTTTTTCAGACGGGGGGGACCCCAATGAGCAGTTCTTC	TRBJ2-1	.	TRBD2	TRBV5-1
CASSILSGLAGPYEQYF	TGTGCCAGCAGTATACTTTCGGGACTAGCGGGCCCCTACGAGCAGTACTTC	TRBJ2-7	.	TRBD2	TRBV27
CASSEPPGVAGGSETQYF	TGTGCCAGCAGTGAACCCCCCGGGGTAGCGGGGGGGAGTGAGACCCAGTACTTC	TRBJ2-5	.	TRBD2	TRBV2
CASSLWPGGTEAFF	TGTGCCAGCAGTTTATGGCCGGGGGGCACTGAAGCTTTCTTT	TRBJ1-1	.	.	TRBV27
CASKAATGELFF	TGTGCCAGCAAGGCGGCCACCGGGGAGCTGTTTTTT	TRBJ2-2	.	.	TRBV13
CATSREVGTGMSYGETQYF	TGTGCCACCAGCAGAGAGGTCGGGACAGGGATGTCGTATGGGGAGACCCAGTACTTC	TRBJ2-5	once	TRBD1	TRBV15
CSVEGFGQGVNYGYTF	TGCAGCGTTGAAGGATTTGGGCAGGGTGTTAACTATGGCTACACCTTC	TRBJ1-2	.	.	TRBV29-1
CASSLGMQGLNTEAFF	TGTGCCAGCAGCTTAGGTATGCAGGGGTTGAACACTGAAGCTTTCTTT	TRBJ1-1	once	.	TRBV11-2